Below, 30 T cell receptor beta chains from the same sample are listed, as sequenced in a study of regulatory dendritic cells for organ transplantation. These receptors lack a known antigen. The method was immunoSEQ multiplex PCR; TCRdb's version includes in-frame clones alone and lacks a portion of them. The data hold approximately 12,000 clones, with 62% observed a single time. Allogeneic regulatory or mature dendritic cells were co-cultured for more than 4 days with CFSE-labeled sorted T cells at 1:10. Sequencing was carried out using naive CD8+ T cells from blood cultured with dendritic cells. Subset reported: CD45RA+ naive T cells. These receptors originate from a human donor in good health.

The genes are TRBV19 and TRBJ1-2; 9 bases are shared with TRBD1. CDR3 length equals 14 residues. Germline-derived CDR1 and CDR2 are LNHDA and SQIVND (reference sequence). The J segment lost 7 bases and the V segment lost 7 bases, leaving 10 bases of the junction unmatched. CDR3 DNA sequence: TGTGCCAGTAAGGAGGCTCGGACAGGGGCTGGCTACACCTTC. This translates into CASKEARTGAGYTF.

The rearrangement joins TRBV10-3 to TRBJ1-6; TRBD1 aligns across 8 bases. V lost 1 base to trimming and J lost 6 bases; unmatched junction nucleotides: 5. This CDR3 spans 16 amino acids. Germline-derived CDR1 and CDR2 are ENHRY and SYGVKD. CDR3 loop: CAISEFFDRGNSPLHF. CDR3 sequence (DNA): TGTGCCATCAGTGAGTTTTTTGACAGGGGTAATTCACCCCTCCACTTT.

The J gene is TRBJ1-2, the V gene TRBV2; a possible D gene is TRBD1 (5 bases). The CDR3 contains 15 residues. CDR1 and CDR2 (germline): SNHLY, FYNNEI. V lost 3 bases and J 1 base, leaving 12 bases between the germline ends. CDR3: CASSDGDSDNYGYTF. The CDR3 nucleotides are TGTGCCAGCAGTGACGGGGACTCCGATAACTATGGCTACACCTTC.

The CDR3 DNA reads TGTGCCAGCAGCCCAACGGACAGGAACTACGAGCAGTACTTC. Residues: CASSPTDRNYEQYF. The chain is built from TRBV9 and TRBJ2-7; 7 bases are shared with TRBD1. The CDR3 is 14 amino acids. After removal of 4 bases from V and 3 bases from J, the junction contained 7 bases not matched to a gene. Germline V lookup: CDR1 SGDLS, CDR2 YYNGEE.

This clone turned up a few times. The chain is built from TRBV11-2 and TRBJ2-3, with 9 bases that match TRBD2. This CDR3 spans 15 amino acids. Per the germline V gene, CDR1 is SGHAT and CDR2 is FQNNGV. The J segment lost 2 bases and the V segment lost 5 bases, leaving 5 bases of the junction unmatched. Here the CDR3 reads CASSPGLANTDTQYF. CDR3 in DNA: TGTGCCAGCAGCCCCGGACTAGCGAACACAGATACGCAGTATTTT.

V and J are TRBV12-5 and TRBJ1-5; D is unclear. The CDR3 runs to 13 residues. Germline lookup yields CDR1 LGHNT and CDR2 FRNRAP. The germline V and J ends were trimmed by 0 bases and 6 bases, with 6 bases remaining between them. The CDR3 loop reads CASGLVRGQPQHF. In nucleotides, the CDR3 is TGTGCTAGTGGTTTGGTACGGGGTCAGCCCCAGCATTTT.

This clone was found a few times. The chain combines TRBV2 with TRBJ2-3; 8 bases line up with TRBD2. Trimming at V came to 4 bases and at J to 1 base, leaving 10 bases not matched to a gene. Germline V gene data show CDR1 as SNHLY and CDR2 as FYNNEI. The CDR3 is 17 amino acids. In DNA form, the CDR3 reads TGTGCCAGCAGTGGTGATAGCGGGGCAGTGGGCACAGATACGCAGTATTTT. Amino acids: CASSGDSGAVGTDTQYF.

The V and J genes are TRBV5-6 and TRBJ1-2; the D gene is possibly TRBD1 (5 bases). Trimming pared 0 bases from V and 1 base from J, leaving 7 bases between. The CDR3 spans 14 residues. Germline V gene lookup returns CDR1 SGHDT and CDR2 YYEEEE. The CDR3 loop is CASSLGQNNYGYTF. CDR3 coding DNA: TGTGCCAGCAGCTTGGGACAGAATAACTATGGCTACACCTTC.

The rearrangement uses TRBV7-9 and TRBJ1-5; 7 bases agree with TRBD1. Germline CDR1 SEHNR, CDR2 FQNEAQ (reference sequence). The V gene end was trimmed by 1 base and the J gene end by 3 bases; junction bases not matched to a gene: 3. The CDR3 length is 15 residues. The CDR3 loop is CASSLGQGDNQPQHF. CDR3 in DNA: TGTGCCAGCAGCTTAGGACAGGGAGACAATCAGCCCCAGCATTTT.

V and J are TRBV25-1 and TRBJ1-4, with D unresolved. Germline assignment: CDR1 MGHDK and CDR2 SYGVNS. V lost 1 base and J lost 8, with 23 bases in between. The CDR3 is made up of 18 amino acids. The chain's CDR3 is CASSELGGGEIGSEKLFF. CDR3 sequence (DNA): TGTGCCAGCAGTGAATTGGGAGGTGGGGAGATCGGAAGCGAAAAACTGTTTTTT. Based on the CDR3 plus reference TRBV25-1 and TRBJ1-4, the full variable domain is EADIYQTPRYLVIGTGKKITLECSQTMGHDKMYWYQQDPGMELHLIHYSYGVNSTEKGDLSSESTVSRIRTEHFPLTLESARPSHTSQYLCASSELGGGEIGSEKLFFGSGTQLSVL.

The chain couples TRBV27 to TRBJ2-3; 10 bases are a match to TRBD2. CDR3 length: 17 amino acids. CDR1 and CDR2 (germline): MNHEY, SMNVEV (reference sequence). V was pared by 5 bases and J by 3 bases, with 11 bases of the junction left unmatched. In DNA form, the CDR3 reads TGTGCCAGCAGTCAGCGGGGGGGCCGCCCCGGAACAGATACGCAGTATTTT. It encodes CASSQRGGRPGTDTQYF.

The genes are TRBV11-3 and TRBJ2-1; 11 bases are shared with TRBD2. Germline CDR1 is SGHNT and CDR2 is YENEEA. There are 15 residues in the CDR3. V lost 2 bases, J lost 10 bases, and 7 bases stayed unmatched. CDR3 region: CASSLSPLAGDEQFF. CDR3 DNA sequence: TGTGCCAGCAGCTTAAGTCCACTAGCGGGGGACGAGCAGTTCTTC. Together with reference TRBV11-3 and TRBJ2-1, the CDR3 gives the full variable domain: EAGVVQSPRYKIIEKKQPVAFWCNPISGHNTLYWYLQNLGQGPELLIRYENEEAVDDSQLPKDRFSAERLKGVDSTLKIQPAELGDSAVYLCASSLSPLAGDEQFFGPGTRLTVL.

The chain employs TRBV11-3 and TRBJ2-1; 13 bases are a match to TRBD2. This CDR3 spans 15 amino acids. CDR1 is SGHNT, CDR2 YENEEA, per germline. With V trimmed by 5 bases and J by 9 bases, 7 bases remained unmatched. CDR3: CASSPRTSGGGEQFF. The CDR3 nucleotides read TGTGCCAGCAGCCCACGGACTAGCGGGGGCGGTGAGCAGTTCTTC.

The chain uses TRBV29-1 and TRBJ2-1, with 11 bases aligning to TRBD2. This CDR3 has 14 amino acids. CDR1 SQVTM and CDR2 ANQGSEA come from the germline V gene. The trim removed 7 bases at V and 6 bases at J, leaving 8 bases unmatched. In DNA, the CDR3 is TGCAGCGCCGTAGCGGGGGGGCAAGGCAATGAGCAGTTCTTC. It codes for CSAVAGGQGNEQFF.

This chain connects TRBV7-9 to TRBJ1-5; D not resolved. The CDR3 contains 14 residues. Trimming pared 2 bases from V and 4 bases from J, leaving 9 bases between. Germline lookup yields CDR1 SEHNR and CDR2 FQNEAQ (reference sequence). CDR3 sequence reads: CASSLSGNNQPQHF. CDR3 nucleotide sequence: TGTGCCAGCAGCTTATCAGGAAATAATCAGCCCCAGCATTTT.

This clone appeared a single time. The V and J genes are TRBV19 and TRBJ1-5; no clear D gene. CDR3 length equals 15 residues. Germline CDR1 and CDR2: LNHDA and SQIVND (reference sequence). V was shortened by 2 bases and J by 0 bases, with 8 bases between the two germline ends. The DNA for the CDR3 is TGTGCCAGTAGTATAACTCCCAATAGCAATCAGCCCCAGCATTTT. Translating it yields CASSITPNSNQPQHF.

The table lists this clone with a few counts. CDR3: CASSQAGFSYEQYF. In DNA form, the CDR3 reads TGCGCCAGCAGCCAAGCCGGGTTCTCCTACGAGCAGTACTTC. V gene TRBV4-1 combines with J gene TRBJ2-7, with D hard to call. The CDR3 spans 14 residues. V was shortened by 1 base and J by 0 bases, with 7 bases between the two germline ends. Germline V gives CDR1 MGHRA, CDR2 YSYEKL.

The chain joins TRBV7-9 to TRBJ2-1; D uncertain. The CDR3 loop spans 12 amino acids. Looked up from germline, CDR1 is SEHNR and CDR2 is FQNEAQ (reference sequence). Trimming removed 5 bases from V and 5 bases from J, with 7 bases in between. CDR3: CASSPRNNEQFF. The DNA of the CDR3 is TGTGCCAGCAGCCCCAGGAACAATGAGCAGTTCTTC.

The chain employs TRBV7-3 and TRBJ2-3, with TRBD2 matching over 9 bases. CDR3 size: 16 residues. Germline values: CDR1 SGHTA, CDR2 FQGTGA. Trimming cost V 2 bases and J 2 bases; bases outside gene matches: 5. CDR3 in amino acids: CASSLLSGGFTDTQYF. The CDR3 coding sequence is TGTGCCAGCAGCTTACTTAGCGGGGGATTCACAGATACGCAGTATTTT.

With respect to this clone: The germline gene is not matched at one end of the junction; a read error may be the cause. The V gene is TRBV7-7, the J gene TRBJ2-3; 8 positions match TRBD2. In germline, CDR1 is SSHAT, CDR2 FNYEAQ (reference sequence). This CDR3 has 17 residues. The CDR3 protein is CASSLAPGGVGTDTQYF. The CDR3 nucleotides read TGTGCTAGCAGCTTAGCTCCCGGGGGGGTTGGCACAGATACGCAGTATTTT.

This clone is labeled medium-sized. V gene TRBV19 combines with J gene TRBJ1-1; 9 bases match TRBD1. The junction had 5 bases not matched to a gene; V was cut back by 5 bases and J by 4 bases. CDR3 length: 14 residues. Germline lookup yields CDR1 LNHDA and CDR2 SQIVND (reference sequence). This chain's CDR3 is CASSFGQGSTEAFF. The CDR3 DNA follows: TGTGCCAGTAGTTTCGGACAGGGGAGCACTGAAGCTTTCTTT.

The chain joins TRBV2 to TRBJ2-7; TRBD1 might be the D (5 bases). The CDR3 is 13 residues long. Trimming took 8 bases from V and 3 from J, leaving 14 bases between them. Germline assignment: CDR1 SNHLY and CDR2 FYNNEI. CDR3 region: CASLGHPNYEQYF. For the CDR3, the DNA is TGTGCCAGCCTCGGACACCCGAACTACGAGCAGTACTTC.

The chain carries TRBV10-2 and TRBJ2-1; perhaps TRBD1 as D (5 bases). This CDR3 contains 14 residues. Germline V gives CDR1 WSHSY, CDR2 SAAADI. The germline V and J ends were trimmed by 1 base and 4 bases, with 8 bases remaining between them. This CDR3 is CASSEFRQYNEQFF. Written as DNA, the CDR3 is TGCGCCAGCAGTGAGTTCCGACAGTACAATGAGCAGTTCTTC.

CDR3 region: CASSEERGEVYEQYF. The CDR3 coding sequence is TGTGCCAGCAGCGAGGAGCGAGGGGAGGTTTACGAGCAGTACTTC. V gene TRBV13 combines with J gene TRBJ2-7; D may be TRBD2 (6 bases). The CDR3 covers 15 residues. Germline V CDR1 and CDR2: PRHDT, FYEKMQ (reference sequence). The germline V and J ends were trimmed by 5 bases and 4 bases, with 18 bases remaining between them.

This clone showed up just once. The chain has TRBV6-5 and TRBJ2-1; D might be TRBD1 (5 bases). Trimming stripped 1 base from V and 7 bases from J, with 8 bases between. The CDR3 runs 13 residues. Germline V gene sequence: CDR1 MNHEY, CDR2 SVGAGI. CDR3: CASSYYAGNEQFF. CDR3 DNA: TGTGCCAGCAGTTACTATGCAGGGAATGAGCAGTTCTTC.

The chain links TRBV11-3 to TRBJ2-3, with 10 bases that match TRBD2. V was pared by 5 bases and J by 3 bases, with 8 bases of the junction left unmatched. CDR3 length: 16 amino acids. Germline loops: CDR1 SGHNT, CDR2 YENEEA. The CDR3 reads CASSLRTSGGTDTQYF. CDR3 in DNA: TGTGCCAGCAGCCTAAGGACTAGCGGCGGTACAGATACGCAGTATTTT.

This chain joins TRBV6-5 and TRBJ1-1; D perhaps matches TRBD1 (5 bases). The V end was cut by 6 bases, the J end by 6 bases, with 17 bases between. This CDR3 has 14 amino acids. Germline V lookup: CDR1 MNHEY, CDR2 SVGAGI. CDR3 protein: CASSLIKGMPEAFF. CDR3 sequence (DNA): TGTGCCAGCAGCCTCATTAAGGGGATGCCTGAAGCTTTCTTT.

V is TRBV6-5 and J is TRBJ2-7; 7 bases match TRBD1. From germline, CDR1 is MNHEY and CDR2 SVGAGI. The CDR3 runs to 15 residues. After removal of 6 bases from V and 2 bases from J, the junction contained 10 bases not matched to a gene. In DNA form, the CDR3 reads TGTGCCAGCAGCTTAAGGGGGCCCCCGACCTACGAGCAGTACTTC. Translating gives CASSLRGPPTYEQYF.

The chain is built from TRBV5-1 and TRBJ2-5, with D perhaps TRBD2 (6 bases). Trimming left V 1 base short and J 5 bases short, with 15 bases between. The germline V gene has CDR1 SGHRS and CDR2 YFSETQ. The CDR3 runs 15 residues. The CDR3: CASSLIGGAAETQYF. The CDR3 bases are TGCGCCAGCAGCTTGATCGGGGGTGCGGCGGAGACCCAGTACTTC.

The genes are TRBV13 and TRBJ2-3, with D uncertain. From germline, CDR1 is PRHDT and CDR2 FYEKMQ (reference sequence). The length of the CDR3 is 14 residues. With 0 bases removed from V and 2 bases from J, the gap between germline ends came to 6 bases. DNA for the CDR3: TGTGCCAGCAGCTTAGGTACTGTCACAGATACGCAGTATTTT. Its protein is CASSLGTVTDTQYF.